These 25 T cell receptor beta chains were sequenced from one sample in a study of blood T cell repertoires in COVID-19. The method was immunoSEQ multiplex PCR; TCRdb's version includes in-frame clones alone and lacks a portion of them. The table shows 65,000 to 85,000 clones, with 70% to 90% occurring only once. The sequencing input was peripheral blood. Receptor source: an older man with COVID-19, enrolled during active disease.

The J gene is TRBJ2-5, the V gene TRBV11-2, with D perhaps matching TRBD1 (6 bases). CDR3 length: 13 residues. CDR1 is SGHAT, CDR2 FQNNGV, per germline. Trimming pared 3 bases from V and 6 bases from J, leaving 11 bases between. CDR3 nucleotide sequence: TGTGCCAGCAGCTTTGCAGGGGAAAAGACCCAGTACTTC. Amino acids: CASSFAGEKTQYF.

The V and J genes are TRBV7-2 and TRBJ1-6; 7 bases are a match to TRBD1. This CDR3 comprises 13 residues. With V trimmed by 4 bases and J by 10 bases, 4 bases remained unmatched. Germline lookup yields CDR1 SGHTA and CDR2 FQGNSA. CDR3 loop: CASSSTGSSPLHF. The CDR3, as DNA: TGTGCCAGCAGCTCGACAGGGAGCTCACCCCTCCACTTT.

CDR3 sequence (DNA): TGTGCCAGCAGGACACAGGGATTCAAGAACACTGAAGCTTTCTTT. This codes for CASRTQGFKNTEAFF. V and J are TRBV2 and TRBJ1-1, with D possibly matching TRBD1 (6 bases). The germline gives CDR1 SNHLY, CDR2 FYNNEI. The V and J ends lost 6 bases and 1 base respectively, with 15 bases between them. The CDR3 contains 15 residues.

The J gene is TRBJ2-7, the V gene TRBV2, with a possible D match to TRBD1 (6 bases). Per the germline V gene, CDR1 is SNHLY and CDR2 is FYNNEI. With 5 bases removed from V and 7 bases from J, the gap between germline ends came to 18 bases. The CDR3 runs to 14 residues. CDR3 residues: CASSTQGPGWEQYF. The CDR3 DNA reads TGTGCCAGCAGTACTCAGGGGCCTGGGTGGGAGCAGTACTTC.

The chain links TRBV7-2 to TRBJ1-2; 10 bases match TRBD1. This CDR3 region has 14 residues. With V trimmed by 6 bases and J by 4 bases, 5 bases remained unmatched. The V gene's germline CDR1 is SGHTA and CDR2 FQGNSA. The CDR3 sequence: CASRTGTGAYGYTF. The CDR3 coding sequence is TGTGCCAGCAGGACCGGGACAGGGGCCTATGGCTACACCTTC. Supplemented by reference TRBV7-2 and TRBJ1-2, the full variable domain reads GAGVSQSPSNKVTEKGKDVELRCDPISGHTALYWYRQSLGQGLEFLIYFQGNSAPDKSGLPSDRFSAERTGGSVSTLTIQRTQQEDSAVYLCASRTGTGAYGYTFGSGTRLTVV.

In DNA, the CDR3 is TGTGCTAGTGGTTTTTTATTGTGGCAGGGTTCTGGAAACACCATATATTTT. It encodes CASGFLLWQGSGNTIYF. The V gene is TRBV12-5, the J gene TRBJ1-3; tentative D call: TRBD1 (5 bases). The germline V gene encodes CDR1 LGHNT and CDR2 FRNRAP. Deletions cut 3 bases from V and 1 base from J, with 16 bases between. The CDR3 is made up of 17 amino acids.

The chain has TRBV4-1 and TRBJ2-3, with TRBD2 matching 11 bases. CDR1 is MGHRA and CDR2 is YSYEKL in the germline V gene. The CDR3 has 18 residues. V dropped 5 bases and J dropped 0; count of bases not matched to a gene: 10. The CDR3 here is CASSYTRIAGGSTDTQYF. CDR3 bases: TGCGCCAGCAGCTATACTCGAATAGCGGGGGGGAGCACAGATACGCAGTATTTT.

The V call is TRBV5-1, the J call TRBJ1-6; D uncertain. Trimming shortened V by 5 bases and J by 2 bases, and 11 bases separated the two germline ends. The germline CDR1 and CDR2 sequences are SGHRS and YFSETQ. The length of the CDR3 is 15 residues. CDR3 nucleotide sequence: TGCGCCAGCAGTCCAGGAAAGACCTATAATTCACCCCTCCACTTT. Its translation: CASSPGKTYNSPLHF.

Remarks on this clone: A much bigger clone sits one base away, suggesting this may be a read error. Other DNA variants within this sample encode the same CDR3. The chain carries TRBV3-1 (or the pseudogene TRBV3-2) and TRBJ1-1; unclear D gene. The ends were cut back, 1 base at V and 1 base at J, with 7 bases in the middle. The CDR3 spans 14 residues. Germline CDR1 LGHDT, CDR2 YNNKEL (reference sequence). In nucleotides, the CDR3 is TGTGCCAGCAGCCAAGGGACTAAGAACACTGAAGCTTTCTTT. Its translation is CASSQGTKNTEAFF.

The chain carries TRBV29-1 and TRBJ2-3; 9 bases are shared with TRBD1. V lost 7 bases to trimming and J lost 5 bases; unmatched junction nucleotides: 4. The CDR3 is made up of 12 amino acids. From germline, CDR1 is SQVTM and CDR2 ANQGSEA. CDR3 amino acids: CSARTGVDTQYF. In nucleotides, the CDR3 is TGCAGCGCCAGGACAGGGGTAGATACGCAGTATTTT.

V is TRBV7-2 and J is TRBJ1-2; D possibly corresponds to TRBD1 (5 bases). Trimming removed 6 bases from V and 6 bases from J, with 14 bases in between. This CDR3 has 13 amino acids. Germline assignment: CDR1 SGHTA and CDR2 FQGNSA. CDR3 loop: CASRPGPSDGYTF. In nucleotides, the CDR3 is TGTGCCAGCAGGCCAGGGCCCAGTGATGGCTACACCTTC.

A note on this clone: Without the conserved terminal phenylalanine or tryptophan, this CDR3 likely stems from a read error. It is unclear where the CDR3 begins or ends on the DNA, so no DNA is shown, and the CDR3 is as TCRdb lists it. The CDR3 sequence is CASSYSGDRVL. The chain combines TRBV6-5 with TRBJ1-1; the DNA was not compared with TRBD1, the D call given in the table. Germline V gives CDR1 MNHEY, CDR2 SVGAGI. Inclusive of both ends, the CDR3 amounts to 11 amino acids.

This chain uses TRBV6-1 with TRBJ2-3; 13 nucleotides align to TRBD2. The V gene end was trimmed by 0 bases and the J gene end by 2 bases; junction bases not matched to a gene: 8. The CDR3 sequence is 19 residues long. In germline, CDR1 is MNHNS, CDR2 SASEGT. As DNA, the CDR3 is TGTGCCAGCAGTGAAGCCGATACTAGCGGGGGGGTTGACACAGATACGCAGTATTTT. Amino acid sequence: CASSEADTSGGVDTDTQYF.

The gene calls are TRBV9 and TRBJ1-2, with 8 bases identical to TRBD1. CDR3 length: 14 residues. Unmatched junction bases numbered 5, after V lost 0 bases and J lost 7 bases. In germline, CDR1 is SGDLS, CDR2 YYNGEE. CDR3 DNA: TGTGCCAGCAGCGTAGCTACAGGGGGAGGTGGCTACACCTTC. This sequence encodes CASSVATGGGGYTF.

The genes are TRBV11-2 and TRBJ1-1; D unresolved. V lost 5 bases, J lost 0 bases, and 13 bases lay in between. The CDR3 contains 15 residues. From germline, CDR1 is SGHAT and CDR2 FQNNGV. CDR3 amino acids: CASSLTPGVNTEAFF. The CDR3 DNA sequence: TGTGCCAGCAGCCTAACGCCCGGGGTGAACACTGAAGCTTTCTTT.

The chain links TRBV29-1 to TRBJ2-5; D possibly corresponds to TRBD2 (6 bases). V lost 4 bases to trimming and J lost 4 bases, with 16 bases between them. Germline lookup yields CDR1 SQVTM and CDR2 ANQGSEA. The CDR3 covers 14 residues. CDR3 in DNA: TGCAGCGTTGCGGGGGTGCCGCGCGGAGAGACCCAGTACTTC. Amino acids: CSVAGVPRGETQYF.

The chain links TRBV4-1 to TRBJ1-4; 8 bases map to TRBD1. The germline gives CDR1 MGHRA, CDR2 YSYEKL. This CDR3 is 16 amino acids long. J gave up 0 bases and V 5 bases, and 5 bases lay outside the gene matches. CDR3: CASSKGQGATNEKLFF. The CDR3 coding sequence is TGCGCCAGCAGCAAAGGACAGGGTGCAACTAATGAAAAACTGTTTTTT.

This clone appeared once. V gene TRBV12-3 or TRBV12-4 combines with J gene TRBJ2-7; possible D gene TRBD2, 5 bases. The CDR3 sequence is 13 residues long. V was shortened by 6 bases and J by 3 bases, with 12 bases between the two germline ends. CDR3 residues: CASRHRAGYEQYF. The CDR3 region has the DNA TGTGCCAGCAGACACCGGGCGGGCTACGAGCAGTACTTC.

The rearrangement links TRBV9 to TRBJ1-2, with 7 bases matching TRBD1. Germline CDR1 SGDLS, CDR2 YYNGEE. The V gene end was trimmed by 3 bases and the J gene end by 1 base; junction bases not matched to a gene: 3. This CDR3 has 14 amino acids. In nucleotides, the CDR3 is TGTGCCAGCAGCGCCGGACAGGTTAACTATGGCTACACCTTC. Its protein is CASSAGQVNYGYTF.

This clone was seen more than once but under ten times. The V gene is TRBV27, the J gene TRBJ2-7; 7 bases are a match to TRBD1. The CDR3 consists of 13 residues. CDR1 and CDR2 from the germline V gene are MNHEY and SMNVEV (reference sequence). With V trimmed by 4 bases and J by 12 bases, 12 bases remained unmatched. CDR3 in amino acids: CASSSSLGQVAYF. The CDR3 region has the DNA TGTGCCAGCAGTTCCTCACTCGGACAGGTCGCGTACTTC.

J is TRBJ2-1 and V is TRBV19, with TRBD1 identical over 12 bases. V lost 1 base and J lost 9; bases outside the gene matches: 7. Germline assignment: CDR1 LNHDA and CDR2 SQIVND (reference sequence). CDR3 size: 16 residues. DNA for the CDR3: TGTGCCAGTAGTATAGGCAGGGACAGGGGGCCCGGTGAGCAGTTCTTC. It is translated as CASSIGRDRGPGEQFF.

The CDR3 sequence: CASSQDLRAGNTIYF. CDR3 DNA: TGTGCCAGCAGCCAAGATCTGAGGGCTGGAAACACCATATATTTT. This rearrangement joins TRBV3-1 (or the pseudogene TRBV3-2) to TRBJ1-3; D call uncertain. Trimming removed 0 bases at V and 2 bases at J, with 8 bases between. The CDR3 sequence is 15 residues long. The germline V gene has CDR1 LGHDT and CDR2 YNNKEL (reference sequence).

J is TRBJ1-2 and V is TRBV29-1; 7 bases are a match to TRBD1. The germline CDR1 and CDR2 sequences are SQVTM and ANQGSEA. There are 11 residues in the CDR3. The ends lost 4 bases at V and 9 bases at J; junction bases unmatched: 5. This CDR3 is CSVARGASYTF. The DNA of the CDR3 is TGCAGCGTTGCCAGGGGGGCGAGCTACACCTTC.

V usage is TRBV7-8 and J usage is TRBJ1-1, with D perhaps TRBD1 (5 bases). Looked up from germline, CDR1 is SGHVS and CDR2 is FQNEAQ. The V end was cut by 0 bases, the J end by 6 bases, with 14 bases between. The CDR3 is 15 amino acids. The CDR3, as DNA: TGTGCCAGCAGCTTAGCGCAGCCGAGGGACTCTGAAGCTTTCTTT. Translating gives CASSLAQPRDSEAFF.

The CDR3: CASRTGGDGYTF. Here the CDR3 DNA reads TGTGCCAGCAGGACAGGGGGCGATGGCTACACCTTC. The chain recombines TRBV12-3 or TRBV12-4 with TRBJ1-2, with 10 nucleotides matching TRBD1. V trimming: 6 bases; J trimming: 6 bases; junction bases outside the gene matches: 1. This CDR3 is 12 amino acids long.